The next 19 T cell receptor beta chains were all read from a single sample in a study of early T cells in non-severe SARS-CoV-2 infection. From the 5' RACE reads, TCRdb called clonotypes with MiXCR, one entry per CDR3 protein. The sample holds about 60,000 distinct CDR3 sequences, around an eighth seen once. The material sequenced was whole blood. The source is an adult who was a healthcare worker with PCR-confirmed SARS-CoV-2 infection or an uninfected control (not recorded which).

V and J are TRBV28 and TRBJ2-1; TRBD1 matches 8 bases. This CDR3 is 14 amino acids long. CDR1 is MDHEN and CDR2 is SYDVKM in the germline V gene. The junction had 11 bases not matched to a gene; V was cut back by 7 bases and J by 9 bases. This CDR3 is CASKSGTGFLEQFF. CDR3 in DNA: TGTGCCAGCAAAAGTGGGACAGGTTTTCTTGAGCAGTTCTTC.

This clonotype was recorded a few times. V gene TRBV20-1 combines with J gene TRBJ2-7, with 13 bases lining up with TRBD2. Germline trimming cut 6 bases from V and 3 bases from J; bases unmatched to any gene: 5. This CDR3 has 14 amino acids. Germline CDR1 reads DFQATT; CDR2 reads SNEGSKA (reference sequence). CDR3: CSAPGLAGYYEQYF. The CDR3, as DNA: TGCAGTGCCCCGGGACTAGCGGGATACTACGAGCAGTACTTC.

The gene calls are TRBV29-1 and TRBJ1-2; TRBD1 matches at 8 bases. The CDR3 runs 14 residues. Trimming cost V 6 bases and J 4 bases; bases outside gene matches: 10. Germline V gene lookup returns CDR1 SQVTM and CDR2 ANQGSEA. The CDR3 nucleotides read TGCAGCGTCCGTCCCGCCGGACAGGGCTATGGCTACACCTTC. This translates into CSVRPAGQGYGYTF.

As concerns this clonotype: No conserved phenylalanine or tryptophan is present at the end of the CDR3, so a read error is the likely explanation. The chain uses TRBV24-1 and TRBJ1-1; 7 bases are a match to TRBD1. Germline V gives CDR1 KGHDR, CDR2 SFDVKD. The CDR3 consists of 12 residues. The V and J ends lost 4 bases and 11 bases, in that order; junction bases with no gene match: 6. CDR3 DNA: TGTGCCACCAGTGACCGACAGGGACGGGCTTTCTCT. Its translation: CATSDRQGRAFS.

The CDR3 region has the DNA TGTGCCAGCAGCCCGGTGGGGTTCATCAATGAGCAGTTCTTC. Amino acid sequence: CASSPVGFINEQFF. V is TRBV7-9 and J is TRBJ2-1; no definite D call. With 5 bases removed from V and 6 bases from J, the gap between germline ends came to 14 bases. Per germline, CDR1 SEHNR and CDR2 FQNEAQ (reference sequence). The CDR3 runs to 14 residues.

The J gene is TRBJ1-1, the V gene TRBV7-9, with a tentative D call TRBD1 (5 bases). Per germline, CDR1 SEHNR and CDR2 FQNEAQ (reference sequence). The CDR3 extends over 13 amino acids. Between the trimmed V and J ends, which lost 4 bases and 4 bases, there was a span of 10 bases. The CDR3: CASSSEGRTEAFF. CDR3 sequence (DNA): TGTGCCAGCAGCTCCGAGGGGCGCACTGAAGCTTTCTTT.

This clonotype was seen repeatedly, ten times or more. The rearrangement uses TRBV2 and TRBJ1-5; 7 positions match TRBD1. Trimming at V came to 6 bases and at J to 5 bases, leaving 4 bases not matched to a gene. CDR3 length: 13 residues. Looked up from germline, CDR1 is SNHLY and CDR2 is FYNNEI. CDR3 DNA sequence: TGTGCCAGCAGCATTGACAGGGATCAGCCCCAGCATTTT. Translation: CASSIDRDQPQHF.

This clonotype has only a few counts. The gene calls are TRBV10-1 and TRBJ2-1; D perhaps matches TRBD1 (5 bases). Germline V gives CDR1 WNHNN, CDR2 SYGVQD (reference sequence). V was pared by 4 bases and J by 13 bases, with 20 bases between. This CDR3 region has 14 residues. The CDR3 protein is CASSAMTENVPQFF. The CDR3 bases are TGCGCCAGCAGTGCTATGACAGAAAACGTTCCCCAGTTCTTC.

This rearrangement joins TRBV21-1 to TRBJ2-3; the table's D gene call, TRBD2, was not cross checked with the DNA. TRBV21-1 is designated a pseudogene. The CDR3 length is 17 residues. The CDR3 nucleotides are TGTGCCAGTCGTCGCCTCCGGCGGGAGCCTAGCACAGATACGCAGTATTTT. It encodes CASRRLRREPSTDTQYF.

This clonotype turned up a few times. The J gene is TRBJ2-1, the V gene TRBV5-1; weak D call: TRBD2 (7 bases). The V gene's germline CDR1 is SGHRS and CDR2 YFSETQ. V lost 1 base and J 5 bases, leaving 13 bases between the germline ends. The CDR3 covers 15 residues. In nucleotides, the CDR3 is TGCGCCAGCAGCTTGTTAGGGGGGGCGAACAATGAGCAGTTCTTC. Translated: CASSLLGGANNEQFF.

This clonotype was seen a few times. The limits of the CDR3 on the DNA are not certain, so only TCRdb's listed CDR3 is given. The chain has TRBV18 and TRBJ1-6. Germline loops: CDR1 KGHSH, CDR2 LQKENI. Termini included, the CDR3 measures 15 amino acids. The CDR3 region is CASSPWGGGNSPLHF.

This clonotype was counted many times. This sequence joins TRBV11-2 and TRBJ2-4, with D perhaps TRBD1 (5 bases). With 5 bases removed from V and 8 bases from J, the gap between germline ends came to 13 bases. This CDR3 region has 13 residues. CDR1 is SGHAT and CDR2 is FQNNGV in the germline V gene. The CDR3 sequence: CASSTRQTYIQYF. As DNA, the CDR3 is TGTGCCAGCAGCACCAGACAGACGTACATTCAGTACTTC.

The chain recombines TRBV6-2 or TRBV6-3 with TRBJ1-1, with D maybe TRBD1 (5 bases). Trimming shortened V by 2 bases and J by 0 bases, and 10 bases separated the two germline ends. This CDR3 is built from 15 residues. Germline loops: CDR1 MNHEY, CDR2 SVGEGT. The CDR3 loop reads CASSYDSALNTEAFF. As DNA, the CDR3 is TGTGCCAGCAGTTACGACAGTGCCTTGAACACTGAAGCTTTCTTT.

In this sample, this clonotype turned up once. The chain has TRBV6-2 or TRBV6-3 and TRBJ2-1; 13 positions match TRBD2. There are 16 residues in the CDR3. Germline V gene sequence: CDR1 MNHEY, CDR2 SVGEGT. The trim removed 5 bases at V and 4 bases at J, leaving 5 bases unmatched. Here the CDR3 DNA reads TGTGCCAGCAGTGAGACTAGCGGGGGGCTTTACAATGAGCAGTTCTTC. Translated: CASSETSGGLYNEQFF.

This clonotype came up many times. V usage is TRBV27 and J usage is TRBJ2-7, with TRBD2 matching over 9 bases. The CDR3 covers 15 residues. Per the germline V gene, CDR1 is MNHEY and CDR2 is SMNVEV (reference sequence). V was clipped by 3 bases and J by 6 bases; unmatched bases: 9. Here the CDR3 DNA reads TGTGCCAGCAGTTTTTCGGGACTAGCCCGTACCGAGCAGTACTTC. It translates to CASSFSGLARTEQYF.

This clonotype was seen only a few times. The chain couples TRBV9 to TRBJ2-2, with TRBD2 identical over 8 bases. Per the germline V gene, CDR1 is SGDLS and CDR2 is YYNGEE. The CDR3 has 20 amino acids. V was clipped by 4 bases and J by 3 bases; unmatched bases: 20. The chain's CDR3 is CASSPRGAGGSPRDTGELFF. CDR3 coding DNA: TGTGCCAGCAGCCCACGGGGGGCGGGGGGCTCTCCGCGGGACACCGGGGAGCTGTTTTTT.

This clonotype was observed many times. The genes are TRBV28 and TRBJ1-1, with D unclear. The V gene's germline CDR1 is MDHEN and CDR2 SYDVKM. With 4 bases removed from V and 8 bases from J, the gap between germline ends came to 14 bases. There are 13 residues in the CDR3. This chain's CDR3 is CASSSTVLREAFF. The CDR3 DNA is TGTGCCAGCAGTTCAACGGTCCTGAGGGAAGCTTTCTTT.

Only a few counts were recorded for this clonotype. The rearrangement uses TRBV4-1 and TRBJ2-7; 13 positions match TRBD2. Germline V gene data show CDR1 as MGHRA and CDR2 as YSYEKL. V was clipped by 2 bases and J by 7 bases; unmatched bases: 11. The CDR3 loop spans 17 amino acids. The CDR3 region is CASSQNQIGLAGEEQYF. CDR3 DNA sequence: TGCGCCAGCAGCCAAAATCAGATTGGACTAGCGGGGGAGGAGCAGTACTTC.

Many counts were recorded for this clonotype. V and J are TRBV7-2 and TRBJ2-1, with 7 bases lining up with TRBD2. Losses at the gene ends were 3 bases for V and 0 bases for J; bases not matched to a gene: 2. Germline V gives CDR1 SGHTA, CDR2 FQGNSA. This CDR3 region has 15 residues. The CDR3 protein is CASSFQRDSYNEQFF. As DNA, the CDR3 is TGTGCCAGCAGCTTTCAGCGGGACTCCTACAATGAGCAGTTCTTC.